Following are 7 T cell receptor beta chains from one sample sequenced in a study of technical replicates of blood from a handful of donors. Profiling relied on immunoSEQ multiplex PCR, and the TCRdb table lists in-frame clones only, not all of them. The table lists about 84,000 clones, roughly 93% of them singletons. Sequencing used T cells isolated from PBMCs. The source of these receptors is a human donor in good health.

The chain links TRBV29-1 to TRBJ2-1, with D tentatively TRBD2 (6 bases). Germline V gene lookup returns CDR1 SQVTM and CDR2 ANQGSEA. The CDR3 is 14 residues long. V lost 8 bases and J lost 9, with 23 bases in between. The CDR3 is CSSRGPGVTGEQFF. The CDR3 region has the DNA TGCAGCTCCCGCGGTCCGGGGGTAACCGGTGAGCAGTTCTTC.

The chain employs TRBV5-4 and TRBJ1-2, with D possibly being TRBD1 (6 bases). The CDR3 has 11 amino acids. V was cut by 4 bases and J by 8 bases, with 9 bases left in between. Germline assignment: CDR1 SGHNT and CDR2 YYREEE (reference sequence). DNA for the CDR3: TGTGCCAGCAGCCTTCAGGGGGGCTACACCTTC. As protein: CASSLQGGYTF.

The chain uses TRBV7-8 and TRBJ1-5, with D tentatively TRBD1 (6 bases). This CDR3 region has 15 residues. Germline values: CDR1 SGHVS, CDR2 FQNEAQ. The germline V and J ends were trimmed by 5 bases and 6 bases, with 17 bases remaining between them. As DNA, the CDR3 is TGTGCCAGCAGCCTGACAGGTTCCTCCAGTCAGCCCCAGCATTTT. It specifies CASSLTGSSSQPQHF.

Here the CDR3 DNA reads TGCGCCAGCAGCTCGGCAGGGGGCGGTGGTAATGAAAAACTGTTTTTT. This sequence encodes CASSSAGGGGNEKLFF. This chain uses TRBV5-1 with TRBJ1-4, with 8 bases lining up with TRBD1. V shed 3 bases, J shed 4 bases, and the junction held 8 bases outside the gene matches. Germline V gene sequence: CDR1 SGHRS, CDR2 YFSETQ. CDR3 length equals 16 residues.

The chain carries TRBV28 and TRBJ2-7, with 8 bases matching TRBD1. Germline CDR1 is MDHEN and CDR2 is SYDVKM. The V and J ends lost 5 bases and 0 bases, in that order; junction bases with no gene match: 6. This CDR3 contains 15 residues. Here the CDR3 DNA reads TGTGCCAGCAGTGTGGGACAGGTCCCCTCCTACGAGCAGTACTTC. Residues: CASSVGQVPSYEQYF.

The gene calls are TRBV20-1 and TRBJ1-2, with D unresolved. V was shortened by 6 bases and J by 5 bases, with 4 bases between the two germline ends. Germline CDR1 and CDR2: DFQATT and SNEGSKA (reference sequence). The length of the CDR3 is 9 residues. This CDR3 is CSALYGYTF. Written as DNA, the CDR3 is TGCAGTGCCTTATATGGCTACACCTTC.

The CDR3 nucleotides read TGTGCCAATATCGGGACTGGGGGAAACACCATATATTTT. Translated: CANIGTGGNTIYF. The V and J genes are TRBV19 and TRBJ1-3, with a tentative D call TRBD1 (5 bases). CDR1 is LNHDA and CDR2 is SQIVND in the germline V gene (reference sequence). This CDR3 contains 13 residues. V was trimmed by 10 bases and J by 4 bases, leaving 14 bases between them.